These 25 T cell receptor beta chains were all obtained from the same sample, sequenced in a study of shared clonotypes between healthy human individuals. The method was immunoSEQ multiplex PCR; TCRdb's version includes in-frame clones alone and lacks a portion of them. The table lists approximately 2.4 million clones, roughly 95% of them singletons. The sequencing sample was made of naive CD4+ T cells sorted from blood. Specified subset: CD45RA+ positively selected. The source of these receptors is a man aged 18 to 29 in good health.

Points on this clone: The same CDR3 can be traced to other DNA sequences in this sample. The chain joins TRBV5-1 to TRBJ1-2; the D is unclear. The V end lost 0 bases, the J end lost 4 bases, and 7 bases lay between the germline ends. CDR1 is SGHRS, CDR2 YFSETQ, per germline. This CDR3 spans 13 amino acids. The CDR3 coding sequence is TGCGCCAGCAGCTTGGCAGGCCTCTATGGCTACACCTTC. Amino acids: CASSLAGLYGYTF.

In its sample, this clone was seen once. This same CDR3 is encoded by further DNA sequences in the sample. The J gene is TRBJ2-1, the V gene TRBV30; no reliable D call. This CDR3 is built from 12 residues. Trimming pared 1 base from V and 4 bases from J, leaving 5 bases between. The germline V gene has CDR1 GTSNPN and CDR2 SVGIG (reference sequence). The CDR3 DNA reads TGTGCCTGGAGTGCGACATACAATGAGCAGTTCTTC. Protein: CAWSATYNEQFF.

This chain uses TRBV6-1 with TRBJ1-2; D is perhaps TRBD1 (5 bases). V was cut by 2 bases and J by 8 bases, with 18 bases left in between. The CDR3 is 15 amino acids. Germline V gene lookup returns CDR1 MNHNS and CDR2 SASEGT. This CDR3 reads CASSEWGEALWGYTF. In DNA, the CDR3 is TGTGCCAGCAGTGAATGGGGGGAGGCCCTCTGGGGCTACACCTTC.

Only a few counts were recorded for this clone. The CDR3 sequence is CASSLHPTSSYNSPLHF. The CDR3 bases are TGTGCCAGCAGTTTACATCCGACCAGCTCCTATAATTCACCCCTCCACTTT. The J gene is TRBJ1-6, the V gene TRBV27; no firm D call. The V end was cut by 2 bases, the J end by 0 bases, with 11 bases between. The CDR3 length is 17 residues. The germline V gene encodes CDR1 MNHEY and CDR2 SMNVEV (reference sequence).

This rearrangement joins TRBV7-2 to TRBJ1-2, with 7 bases matching TRBD1. The V segment lost 3 bases and the J segment 7 bases; nucleotides outside the gene matches: 5. Per the germline V gene, CDR1 is SGHTA and CDR2 is FQGNSA. This CDR3 is 13 amino acids long. CDR3 amino acids: CASSFTGDPGYTF. The CDR3 coding sequence is TGTGCCAGCAGCTTCACAGGGGACCCTGGCTACACCTTC.

The chain employs TRBV11-2 and TRBJ2-7; D possibly corresponds to TRBD1 (6 bases). Germline values: CDR1 SGHAT, CDR2 FQNNGV. The CDR3 loop spans 15 amino acids. V lost 6 bases and J lost 2, with 17 bases in between. CDR3 residues: CASSKNPTGTYEQYF. The CDR3 DNA reads TGTGCCAGCAGTAAAAACCCGACAGGTACCTACGAGCAGTACTTC.

The gene calls are TRBV5-4 and TRBJ2-3, with 7 positions matching TRBD2. V gave up 1 base and J gave up 1 base; unmatched junction bases: 3. Germline loops: CDR1 SGHNT, CDR2 YYREEE (reference sequence). The CDR3 consists of 15 residues. CDR3 DNA sequence: TGTGCCAGCAGCTTGAGTCTAGCGGGCACAGATACGCAGTATTTT. Its protein is CASSLSLAGTDTQYF.

J is TRBJ2-7 and V is TRBV29-1, with D perhaps TRBD1 or TRBD2 (5 bases each). CDR3 size: 11 residues. CDR1 and CDR2 (germline): SQVTM, ANQGSEA. This CDR3 reads CSAGDLYEQYF. DNA for the CDR3: TGCAGTGCCGGGGACCTCTACGAGCAGTACTTC.

The chain joins TRBV10-3 to TRBJ1-1; the D gene is possibly TRBD1 (5 bases). The germline CDR1 and CDR2 sequences are ENHRY and SYGVKD. The V end lost 0 bases, the J end lost 2 bases, and 10 bases lay between the germline ends. CDR3 length: 15 amino acids. The CDR3 DNA sequence: TGTGCCATCAGTGAGTCGCCGGGGCGAAACACTGAAGCTTTCTTT. Its protein is CAISESPGRNTEAFF.

The rearrangement uses TRBV29-1 and TRBJ1-2, with D maybe TRBD1 (5 bases). V lost 6 bases and J lost 8, with 10 bases in between. Germline V gene data show CDR1 as SQVTM and CDR2 as ANQGSEA. The CDR3 totals 10 residues. CDR3 nucleotide sequence: TGCAGCGTCCAGGGTAACGGCTACACCTTC. This sequence encodes CSVQGNGYTF.

The CDR3 DNA sequence: TGTGCCATCAGTCCGGCCTCACGAAGGACTGAAGCTTTCTTT. Translation gives CAISPASRRTEAFF. V gene TRBV10-3 combines with J gene TRBJ1-1, with D unclear. V was shortened by 5 bases and J by 5 bases, with 15 bases between the two germline ends. Germline CDR1 and CDR2: ENHRY and SYGVKD. The CDR3 has 14 residues.

This rearrangement joins TRBV18 to TRBJ2-5; TRBD1 agrees at 7 bases. The CDR3 is 14 amino acids. The ends lost 4 bases at V and 4 bases at J; junction bases unmatched: 6. Germline lookup yields CDR1 KGHSH and CDR2 LQKENI. CDR3: CASSLGQAGETQYF. The CDR3 DNA reads as TGTGCCAGCTCACTAGGACAGGCGGGAGAGACCCAGTACTTC.

The chain links TRBV4-3 to TRBJ2-1; weak D call: TRBD2 (6 bases). The CDR3 covers 15 residues. The germline gives CDR1 LGHNA, CDR2 YSLEER. V was pared by 0 bases and J by 7 bases, with 13 bases between. CDR3 nucleotide sequence: TGCGCCAGCAGCCAAGAGAATGGGGACTGGAATGAGCAGTTCTTC. This sequence encodes CASSQENGDWNEQFF.

The CDR3 nucleotides read TGTGCCAGCAGCTTGGAACCCGCTAGCAGAAGCACAGATACGCAGTATTTT. This translates into CASSLEPASRSTDTQYF. V and J are TRBV5-4 and TRBJ2-3; D is possibly TRBD2 (5 bases). This CDR3 has 17 residues. Germline CDR1 SGHNT, CDR2 YYREEE (reference sequence). V shed 0 bases and J shed 0 bases, with 14 bases lying between them.

This chain joins TRBV5-4 and TRBJ1-1, with D perhaps TRBD1 (5 bases). This CDR3 is 15 amino acids long. Germline CDR1 and CDR2: SGHNT and YYREEE (reference sequence). The ends were cut back, 4 bases at V and 1 base at J, with 14 bases in the middle. This CDR3 is CASSRGDFSNTEAFF. DNA of the CDR3: TGTGCCAGCAGCCGAGGGGATTTCTCGAACACTGAAGCTTTCTTT.

CDR3 sequence (DNA): TGTGCCAGCAGCATCTCCCAGCCAAGAGGGCACGAGCAGTACTTC. It specifies CASSISQPRGHEQYF. This chain uses TRBV6-5 with TRBJ2-7, with D possibly TRBD2 on 5 matching bases. Germline lookup yields CDR1 MNHEY and CDR2 SVGAGI. Trimming stripped 6 bases from V and 5 bases from J, with 20 bases between. The CDR3 is made up of 15 amino acids.

This clone was detected only once. This chain links TRBV30 with TRBJ2-1; TRBD2 matches at 11 bases. V lost 5 bases, J lost 1 base, and 4 bases stayed unmatched. Germline CDR1 GTSNPN, CDR2 SVGIG (reference sequence). The CDR3 spans 15 residues. The CDR3 sequence is CAWQASGRSYNEQFF. The CDR3 nucleotides read TGTGCCTGGCAGGCTAGCGGGAGGTCCTACAATGAGCAGTTCTTC.

V usage is TRBV29-1 and J usage is TRBJ1-2; no clear D. V dropped 2 bases and J dropped 2 bases, with 12 bases sitting between them. The germline gives CDR1 SQVTM, CDR2 ANQGSEA. The CDR3 covers 14 residues. The CDR3 loop reads CSVEKRGRNYGYTF. CDR3 DNA sequence: TGCAGCGTTGAAAAACGCGGACGGAACTATGGCTACACCTTC.

The chain couples TRBV6-1 to TRBJ1-2, with a tentative D call TRBD1 (5 bases). CDR3 length equals 13 residues. Germline loops: CDR1 MNHNS, CDR2 SASEGT. Trimming took off 4 bases at V and 3 bases at J, with 9 bases between the two ends. The CDR3 nucleotides are TGTGCCAGCAGTGTCGGGGGAGACTATGGCTACACCTTC. Its translation is CASSVGGDYGYTF.

This clone was seen a single time. This sequence joins TRBV25-1 and TRBJ1-2; the D is unclear. Germline V gene sequence: CDR1 MGHDK, CDR2 SYGVNS. The length of the CDR3 is 17 residues. V was cut by 8 bases and J by 4 bases, with 26 bases left in between. This CDR3 reads CASSADRSPGVGYGYTF. The CDR3, as DNA: TGTGCCAGCTCAGCGGACCGTAGCCCTGGGGTTGGCTATGGCTACACCTTC.

The chain uses TRBV2 and TRBJ2-1; TRBD1 agrees at 8 bases. The J segment lost 4 bases and the V segment lost 7 bases, leaving 9 bases of the junction unmatched. CDR3 length equals 15 residues. Germline values: CDR1 SNHLY, CDR2 FYNNEI. DNA of the CDR3: TGTGCCAGCACCAAGGACAGGGCCGCGTACAATGAGCAGTTCTTC. Protein product: CASTKDRAAYNEQFF.

The V call is TRBV19, the J call TRBJ2-5; a possible D gene is TRBD1 (5 bases). Germline-derived CDR1 and CDR2 are LNHDA and SQIVND (reference sequence). V was cut by 5 bases and J by 6 bases, with 16 bases left in between. This CDR3 has 14 amino acids. The CDR3 region has the DNA TGTGCCAGTAGTTCCGGACAAAAGCGAAAGACCCAGTACTTC. Its protein product is CASSSGQKRKTQYF.

This chain links TRBV18 with TRBJ1-4, with D unclear. The V and J ends lost 0 bases and 5 bases respectively, with 10 bases between them. CDR1 KGHSH and CDR2 LQKENI come from the germline V gene. The CDR3 consists of 15 residues. The DNA of the CDR3 is TGTGCCAGCTCACCACCGTCGGCAGCAAATGAAAAACTGTTTTTT. It yields the protein CASSPPSAANEKLFF.

The genes are TRBV11-2 and TRBJ2-5; no clear D gene. Germline loops: CDR1 SGHAT, CDR2 FQNNGV. V lost 0 bases, J lost 1 base, and 3 bases lay in between. The CDR3 length is 13 residues. In nucleotides, the CDR3 is TGTGCCAGCAGCTTAGACAGCCAAGAGACCCAGTACTTC. As protein: CASSLDSQETQYF.

The chain uses TRBV28 and TRBJ1-6; tentatively, D is TRBD1 (6 bases). The germline V gene has CDR1 MDHEN and CDR2 SYDVKM. The CDR3 has 16 amino acids. V lost 3 bases, J lost 6 bases, and 15 bases lay in between. The CDR3 reads CASSLGTRGSNSPLHF. In DNA form, the CDR3 reads TGTGCCAGCAGTTTGGGGACGAGGGGGTCTAATTCACCCCTCCACTTT.